The T cell receptor beta chain described here comes from a study of technical replicates of blood from a handful of donors. TCRdb's copy holds only in-frame clones and misses some; the assay was immunoSEQ multiplex PCR. The sample holds 66,000 or so clones; roughly 88% are singletons and the top ten take just over 4.5%. The CDR3 spans 15 residues. V gave up 0 bases and J gave up 4 bases, with 12 bases separating them. The V gene's germline CDR1 is LNHNV and CDR2 YYDKDF (reference sequence). The chain uses TRBV15 and TRBJ1-2; D may be TRBD1 (5 bases). The sequencing input was PBMCs. The TCR originated in a human donor in good health. Some clones in this sample may be carry-over from other donors' samples. CDR3 sequence: CATSRDGGGGYGYTF. The CDR3 bases are TGTGCCACCAGCAGAGACGGGGGGGGTGGCTATGGCTACACCTTC.